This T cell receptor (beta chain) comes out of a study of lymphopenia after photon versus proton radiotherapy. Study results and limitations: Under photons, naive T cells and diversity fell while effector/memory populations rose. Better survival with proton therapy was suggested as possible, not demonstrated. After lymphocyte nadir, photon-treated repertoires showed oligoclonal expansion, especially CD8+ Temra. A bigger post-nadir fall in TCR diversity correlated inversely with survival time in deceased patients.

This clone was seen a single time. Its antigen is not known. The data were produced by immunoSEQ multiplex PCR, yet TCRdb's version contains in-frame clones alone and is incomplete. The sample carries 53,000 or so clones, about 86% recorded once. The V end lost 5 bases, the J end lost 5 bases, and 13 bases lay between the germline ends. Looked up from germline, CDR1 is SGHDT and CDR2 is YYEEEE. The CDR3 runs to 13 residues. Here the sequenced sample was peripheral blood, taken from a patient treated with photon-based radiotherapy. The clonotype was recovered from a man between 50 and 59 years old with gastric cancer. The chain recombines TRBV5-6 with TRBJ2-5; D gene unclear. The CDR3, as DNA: TGTGCCAGCAGTCCCGCGCTGAGGGAGACCCAGTACTTC. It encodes CASSPALRETQYF.